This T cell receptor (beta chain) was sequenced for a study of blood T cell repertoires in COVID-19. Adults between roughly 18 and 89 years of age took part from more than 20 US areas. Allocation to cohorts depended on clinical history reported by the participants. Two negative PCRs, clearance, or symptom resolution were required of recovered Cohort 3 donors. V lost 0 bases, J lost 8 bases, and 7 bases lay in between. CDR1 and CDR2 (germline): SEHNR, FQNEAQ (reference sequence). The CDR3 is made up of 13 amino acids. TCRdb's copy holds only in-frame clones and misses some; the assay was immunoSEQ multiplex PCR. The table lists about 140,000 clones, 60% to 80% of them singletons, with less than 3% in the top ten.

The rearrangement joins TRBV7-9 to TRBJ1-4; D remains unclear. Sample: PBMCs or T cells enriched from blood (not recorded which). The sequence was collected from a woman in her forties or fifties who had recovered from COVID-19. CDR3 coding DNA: TGTGCCAGCAGCTTAGCGGCGGGAGAAAAACTGTTTTTT. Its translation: CASSLAAGEKLFF.